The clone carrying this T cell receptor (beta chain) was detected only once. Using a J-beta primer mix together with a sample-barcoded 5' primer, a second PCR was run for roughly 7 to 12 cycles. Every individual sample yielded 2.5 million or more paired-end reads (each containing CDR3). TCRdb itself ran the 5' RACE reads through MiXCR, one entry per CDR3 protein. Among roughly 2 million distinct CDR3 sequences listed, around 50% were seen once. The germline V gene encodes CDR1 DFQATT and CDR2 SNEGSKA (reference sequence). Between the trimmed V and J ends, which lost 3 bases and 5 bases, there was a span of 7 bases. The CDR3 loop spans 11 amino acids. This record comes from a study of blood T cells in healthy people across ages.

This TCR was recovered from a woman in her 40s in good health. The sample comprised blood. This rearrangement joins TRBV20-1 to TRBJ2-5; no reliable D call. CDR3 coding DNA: TGCAGTGCTAGGTACCCCGAGACCCAGTACTTC. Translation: CSARYPETQYF.